These 18 T cell receptor beta chains were sequenced from one sample in a study of low-dose radiotherapy and immunotherapy resistance in tumors. Primers targeting TRAV and TRBV primed first-strand cDNA, covering alpha and beta chains. TCRs were amplified for around 20 PCR cycles with a constant-region primer and V-primer adapter. A single record per CDR3 protein comes from TCRdb applying MiXCR to the reads. This table holds 10,000 to 15,000 distinct CDR3 sequences, approximately 61% found once. These receptors were collected from a human donor with advanced metastatic prostate, ovarian, gallbladder or colorectal cancer (not recorded which). This table probably holds off-target reads from a library built for another chain.

The rearrangement joins TRBV6-2 or TRBV6-3 to TRBJ1-2; D possibly corresponds to TRBD1 (6 bases). This CDR3 spans 13 amino acids. V gave up 2 bases and J gave up 2 bases, with 6 bases separating them. The germline gives CDR1 MNHEY, CDR2 SVGEGT. The CDR3 DNA reads TGTGCCAGCAGTTACGACAGGAACTATGGCTACACCTTC. This encodes CASSYDRNYGYTF.

The rearrangement joins TRBV28 to TRBJ2-7, with 8 bases matching TRBD2. Germline CDR1 is MDHEN and CDR2 is SYDVKM. CDR3 size: 17 residues. V trimming: 7 bases; J trimming: 1 base; junction bases outside the gene matches: 15. CDR3 residues: CASTPEGSGTPSYEQYF. The CDR3 coding sequence is TGTGCCAGCACCCCCGAGGGTAGCGGGACCCCATCCTACGAGCAGTACTTC.

This clonotype has only a few counts. This chain links TRBV18 with TRBJ2-1; D remains ambiguous. Germline lookup yields CDR1 KGHSH and CDR2 LQKENI. The ends were cut back, 0 bases at V and 2 bases at J, with 8 bases in the middle. The CDR3 runs 15 residues. CDR3 protein: CASSPPGSAYNEQFF. The CDR3 DNA is TGTGCCAGCTCACCACCGGGTTCAGCCTACAATGAGCAGTTCTTC.

The V gene is TRBV5-8, the J gene TRBJ1-5; possible D gene TRBD1, 6 bases. CDR1 is SGHTS and CDR2 is YDEGEE in the germline V gene. V was cut by 3 bases and J by 0 bases, with 13 bases left in between. This CDR3 spans 16 amino acids. Here the CDR3 DNA reads TGTGCCAGCAGCTCGGGAACAGGGAATAGCAATCAGCCCCAGCATTTT. This encodes CASSSGTGNSNQPQHF.

This clonotype occurred a few times. V gene TRBV3-1 combines with J gene TRBJ2-3; maybe TRBD2 (7 bases). The length of the CDR3 is 15 residues. CDR1 and CDR2 (germline): LGHDT, YNNKEL (reference sequence). V lost 3 bases to trimming and J lost 6 bases, with 16 bases between them. This chain's CDR3 is CASSHNLGGGDTQYF. Written as DNA, the CDR3 is TGTGCCAGCAGCCACAATCTAGGGGGGGGGGATACGCAGTATTTT.

The CDR3 is CASSAPGLAGGDTQYF. CDR3 nucleotides: TGTGCCAGCAGTGCGCCGGGACTAGCGGGAGGAGATACGCAGTATTTT. The gene calls are TRBV28 and TRBJ2-3; 15 bases are a match to TRBD2. The germline gives CDR1 MDHEN, CDR2 SYDVKM. V was pared by 5 bases and J by 5 bases, with 5 bases of the junction left unmatched. This CDR3 spans 16 amino acids.

CDR3 DNA sequence: TGTGCCAGCAGCTTAGATCGGGCGCAGAATGAGCAGTTCTTC. Translated, it gives CASSLDRAQNEQFF. V usage is TRBV11-2 and J usage is TRBJ2-1; no clear D gene. This CDR3 has 14 amino acids. With 0 bases removed from V and 7 bases from J, the gap between germline ends came to 10 bases. Germline CDR1 is SGHAT and CDR2 is FQNNGV.

By share, this clonotype counts as medium-sized. This chain joins TRBV29-1 and TRBJ2-5, with TRBD2 as a possible D gene (6 bases). Trimming took off 3 bases at V and 7 bases at J, with 12 bases between the two ends. This CDR3 contains 12 residues. CDR1 and CDR2 from the germline V gene are SQVTM and ANQGSEA. CDR3 sequence (DNA): TGCAGCGTTGACAGGGAGGTAGGGACCCAGTACTTC. Residues: CSVDREVGTQYF.

This clonotype was detected a few times. The rearrangement links TRBV7-2 to TRBJ1-6, with D uncertain. CDR3 length equals 16 residues. The germline V gene has CDR1 SGHTA and CDR2 FQGNSA. V dropped 3 bases and J dropped 7 bases, with 16 bases sitting between them. The CDR3 is CASSLGGPVLNSPLHF. The CDR3 DNA reads as TGTGCCAGCAGCTTGGGAGGCCCAGTCCTAAATTCACCCCTCCACTTT.

The chain joins TRBV5-4 to TRBJ2-5, with 7 bases aligning to TRBD2. The V segment lost 3 bases and the J segment 3 bases; nucleotides outside the gene matches: 8. In germline, CDR1 is SGHNT, CDR2 YYREEE (reference sequence). The CDR3 spans 15 residues. The chain's CDR3 is CASSSRWLAEETQYF. CDR3 sequence (DNA): TGTGCCAGCAGCTCCCGGTGGCTAGCGGAAGAGACCCAGTACTTC. The entire variable domain, with the rest obtained from reference TRBV5-4 and TRBJ2-5, is as follows: ETGVTQSPTHLIKTRGQQVTLRCSSQSGHNTVSWYQQALGQGPQFIFQYYREEENGRGNFPPRFSGLQFPNYSSELNVNALELDDSALYLCASSSRWLAEETQYFGPGTRLLVL.

The genes are TRBV7-9 and TRBJ2-1, with D tentatively TRBD1 or TRBD2 (5 bases each). Germline V gene data show CDR1 as SEHNR and CDR2 as FQNEAQ (reference sequence). The CDR3 is made up of 17 amino acids. Trimming took 2 bases from V and 8 from J, leaving 22 bases between them. The CDR3 DNA sequence: TGTGCCAGCAGCTTAAATCGAGGGACGGCCTTCAAGGATGAGCAGTTCTTC. This encodes CASSLNRGTAFKDEQFF.

V gene TRBV12-3 or TRBV12-4 combines with J gene TRBJ1-4; perhaps TRBD1 as D (5 bases). V was pared by 2 bases and J by 11 bases, with 12 bases between. The CDR3 covers 13 residues. The CDR3 protein is CASSLREGEKLFF. In DNA, the CDR3 is TGTGCCAGCAGTTTACGGGAAGGGGAGAAACTGTTTTTT.

By share of the sample, this clonotype is large (0.1 to 1%). The rearrangement links TRBV28 to TRBJ1-2, with D unresolved. The length of the CDR3 is 14 residues. Germline V CDR1 and CDR2: MDHEN, SYDVKM. The germline V and J ends were trimmed by 5 bases and 4 bases, with 14 bases remaining between them. The CDR3 bases are TGTGCCAGCAGTCCGCCGGGGAACCTCTATGGCTACACCTTC. This codes for CASSPPGNLYGYTF.

The J gene is TRBJ2-3, the V gene TRBV10-3; possibly TRBD2 for D (5 bases). V lost 5 bases to trimming and J lost 2 bases, with 11 bases between them. This CDR3 spans 14 amino acids. Germline V CDR1 and CDR2: ENHRY, SYGVKD. The CDR3, as DNA: TGTGCCATCAGTCACGGACTTCCCACAGATACGCAGTATTTT. It specifies CAISHGLPTDTQYF.

The chain uses TRBV5-5 and TRBJ2-1; a weak D match, TRBD1 (5 bases). CDR1 and CDR2 (germline): SGHKS, YYEKEE (reference sequence). The CDR3 loop spans 15 amino acids. Trimming removed 0 bases at V and 7 bases at J, with 14 bases between. The CDR3, as DNA: TGTGCCAGCAGCTTGGTAGGGGATCTAGGAAATGAGCAGTTCTTC. This translates into CASSLVGDLGNEQFF.

The chain couples TRBV12-3 or TRBV12-4 to TRBJ1-2, with 7 nucleotides matching TRBD1. The CDR3 has 14 residues. The J segment lost 0 bases and the V segment lost 7 bases, leaving 5 bases of the junction unmatched. In nucleotides, the CDR3 is TGTGCCAGCACCCGGGACAGTCCTAACTATGGCTACACCTTC. Translating it yields CASTRDSPNYGYTF.

The rearrangement links TRBV4-3 to TRBJ2-2; D tentatively reads TRBD1 or TRBD2 (6 bases each). This CDR3 contains 14 residues. Per germline, CDR1 LGHNA and CDR2 YSLEER. V was shortened by 7 bases and J by 6 bases, with 15 bases between the two germline ends. In DNA, the CDR3 is TGCGCCAGCACGAGGGGGGCAGCTTCCGGGGAGCTGTTTTTT. Translating gives CASTRGAASGELFF.

This clonotype was counted between two and nine times. This sequence joins TRBV5-1 and TRBJ2-1; 10 bases align to TRBD2. Trimming at V came to 3 bases and at J to 8 bases, leaving 14 bases not matched to a gene. There are 17 residues in the CDR3. Looked up from germline, CDR1 is SGHRS and CDR2 is YFSETQ. The CDR3 region is CASSYPSAGGPRDEQFF. The CDR3 DNA sequence: TGCGCCAGCAGCTATCCCTCAGCGGGGGGGCCAAGGGATGAGCAGTTCTTC.